Shown below are 18 T cell receptor beta chains from a single sample sequenced in a study of a mutant IDH1 vaccine in newly diagnosed glioma. Antigens of these TCRs are unknown. Specified time point: week 35, safety follow-up. One vaccine dose held 300 ug of mutant IDH1 20-mer peptide and came with topical imiquimod. Data came from immunoSEQ multiplex PCR; TCRdb stores just in-frame clones and leaves some out. The sample carries tens of thousands of clones, around four fifths recorded once. The sample was PBMCs, taken from a glioma patient whose treatment included an IDH1 peptide vaccine. The source of these receptors is a man aged 25-45 years with glioma.

The rearrangement joins TRBV5-1 to TRBJ2-7, with D hard to call. The CDR3 runs to 11 residues. CDR1 SGHRS and CDR2 YFSETQ come from the germline V gene. The ends were cut back, 3 bases at V and 5 bases at J, with 6 bases in the middle. The CDR3 reads CASSSPHEQYF. DNA for the CDR3: TGCGCCAGCAGCTCCCCGCACGAGCAGTACTTC.

V usage is TRBV14 and J usage is TRBJ1-1, with D hard to call. With 2 bases removed from V and 7 bases from J, the gap between germline ends came to 11 bases. The germline gives CDR1 SGHDN, CDR2 FVKESK. There are 13 residues in the CDR3. The CDR3 protein is CASSQIGGGEAFF. In nucleotides, the CDR3 is TGTGCCAGCAGCCAAATTGGAGGAGGTGAAGCTTTCTTT.

The chain links TRBV18 to TRBJ2-3; D call uncertain. Trimming stripped 6 bases from V and 2 bases from J, with 18 bases between. In germline, CDR1 is KGHSH, CDR2 LQKENI. The CDR3 extends over 16 amino acids. CDR3 DNA sequence: TGTGCCAGCTCGGTCTCGGCGTCCTCCCTCACAGATACGCAGTATTTT. Protein: CASSVSASSLTDTQYF.

The chain combines TRBV27 with TRBJ2-3; 8 bases map to TRBD1. The CDR3 has 16 residues. Per germline, CDR1 MNHEY and CDR2 SMNVEV (reference sequence). The V and J ends lost 3 bases and 1 base, in that order; junction bases with no gene match: 6. The CDR3 reads CASSLMPGQGTDTQYF. The CDR3 DNA is TGTGCCAGCAGTTTGATGCCGGGACAGGGCACAGATACGCAGTATTTT.

V and J are TRBV10-2 and TRBJ1-1; possible D gene TRBD1, 6 bases. The length of the CDR3 is 16 residues. The V gene lost 3 bases and the J gene lost 1 base, with 15 bases spanning the gap. Germline CDR1 is WSHSY and CDR2 is SAAADI. CDR3 in amino acids: CASSDPTGARNTEAFF. In nucleotides, the CDR3 is TGCGCCAGCAGTGACCCGACAGGAGCCAGGAACACTGAAGCTTTCTTT.

In its sample, this clone was seen a few times. The chain recombines TRBV28 with TRBJ1-3; D uncertain. V dropped 2 bases and J dropped 0 bases, with 11 bases sitting between them. The CDR3 sequence is 16 residues long. From germline, CDR1 is MDHEN and CDR2 SYDVKM. The CDR3 nucleotides are TGTGCCAGCAGTTTAGACCCACCTTACTCTGGAAACACCATATATTTT. This codes for CASSLDPPYSGNTIYF.

Regarding this clone: In this CDR3 the conserved last residue, phenylalanine or tryptophan, is missing, so a read error is likely. Because the CDR3's place on the DNA is in doubt, the DNA is left out and the CDR3 is given as listed by TCRdb. The chain links TRBV20-1 to TRBJ1-1; the table calls TRBD1, which could not be checked here. The CDR3 comprises 11 residues, both ends counted. CDR1 and CDR2 from the germline V gene are DFQATT and SNEGSKA (reference sequence). This chain's CDR3 is CSASGLQTGDI.

The genes are TRBV19 and TRBJ2-3, with D tentatively TRBD1 (6 bases). V was cut by 5 bases and J by 0 bases, with 18 bases left in between. The CDR3 loop spans 17 amino acids. Germline V CDR1 and CDR2: LNHDA, SQIVND (reference sequence). The DNA of the CDR3 is TGTGCCAGTAGTGACGGTTTGGGACACTTTAGCACAGATACGCAGTATTTT. Protein product: CASSDGLGHFSTDTQYF.

This clone was counted once. The chain has TRBV7-6 and TRBJ2-5; 8 positions match TRBD1. The germline CDR1 and CDR2 sequences are SGHVS and FNYEAQ. The junction had 0 bases not matched to a gene; V was cut back by 4 bases and J by 2 bases. The CDR3 is made up of 13 amino acids. CDR3 protein: CASSWTGQETQYF. The DNA for the CDR3 is TGTGCCAGCAGCTGGACAGGGCAAGAGACCCAGTACTTC.

The V call is TRBV5-8, the J call TRBJ1-6; TRBD1 matches at 7 bases. CDR3 length: 15 amino acids. The germline CDR1 and CDR2 sequences are SGHTS and YDEGEE. The junction had 8 bases not matched to a gene; V was cut back by 2 bases and J by 9 bases. CDR3 sequence reads: CASSLATGARSPLHF. The CDR3 DNA reads TGTGCCAGCAGCTTAGCTACAGGGGCGCGTTCACCCCTCCACTTT.

The chain has TRBV5-4 and TRBJ1-6; no clear D. Germline V gene lookup returns CDR1 SGHNT and CDR2 YYREEE (reference sequence). The CDR3 is made up of 14 amino acids. V lost 0 bases to trimming and J lost 8 bases, with 9 bases between them. The CDR3 DNA is TGTGCCAGCAGCTTGGTGCCAGTCTATTCACCCCTCCACTTT. This gives the protein CASSLVPVYSPLHF. The full variable domain, completed using reference TRBV5-4 and TRBJ1-6, is ETGVTQSPTHLIKTRGQQVTLRCSSQSGHNTVSWYQQALGQGPQFIFQYYREEENGRGNFPPRFSGLQFPNYSSELNVNALELDDSALYLCASSLVPVYSPLHFGNGTRLTVT.

This clone was counted once. The sample contains more than one DNA sequence encoding this CDR3. The gene calls are TRBV5-1 and TRBJ1-4, with D perhaps matching TRBD1 (6 bases). Germline CDR1 reads SGHRS; CDR2 reads YFSETQ. The CDR3 consists of 14 residues. V was trimmed by 3 bases and J by 2 bases, leaving 8 bases between them. The CDR3 protein is CASSSDSTNEKLFF. CDR3 DNA: TGCGCCAGCAGCTCGGACAGTACTAATGAAAAACTGTTTTTT.

The chain combines TRBV5-1 with TRBJ2-3; D possibly corresponds to TRBD2 (6 bases). The CDR3 covers 16 residues. Germline V gene lookup returns CDR1 SGHRS and CDR2 YFSETQ. With 3 bases removed from V and 2 bases from J, the gap between germline ends came to 16 bases. The CDR3: CASSSEGRLSTDTQYF. The DNA of the CDR3 is TGCGCCAGCAGCTCGGAGGGACGGCTGTCCACAGATACGCAGTATTTT.

The rearrangement joins TRBV19 to TRBJ1-5; 9 bases align to TRBD1. After removal of 1 base from V and 4 bases from J, the junction contained 8 bases not matched to a gene. The CDR3 is 17 amino acids. The germline gives CDR1 LNHDA, CDR2 SQIVND (reference sequence). Written as DNA, the CDR3 is TGTGCCAGTAGTATAGGCCTAGGGGACAGGGCGAATCAGCCCCAGCATTTT. Protein product: CASSIGLGDRANQPQHF.

The CDR3 is CASNLGGTSQPQHF. Here the CDR3 DNA reads TGTGCCAGCAACCTGGGAGGGACGAGCCAGCCCCAGCATTTT. The chain combines TRBV6-1 with TRBJ1-5; possible D gene TRBD1, 5 bases. Trimming shortened V by 7 bases and J by 7 bases, and 17 bases separated the two germline ends. Per germline, CDR1 MNHNS and CDR2 SASEGT. This CDR3 has 14 residues.

The gene calls are TRBV7-9 and TRBJ2-6; maybe TRBD1 (5 bases). CDR1 is SEHNR, CDR2 FQNEAQ, per germline (reference sequence). CDR3 length equals 16 residues. V dropped 2 bases and J dropped 1 base, with 9 bases sitting between them. The CDR3 coding sequence is TGTGCCAGCAGCTTACAACGGACATCTGGGGCCAACGTCCTGACTTTC. Translating it yields CASSLQRTSGANVLTF. Based on the CDR3 plus reference TRBV7-9 and TRBJ2-6, the full variable domain is DTGVSQNPRHKITKRGQNVTFRCDPISEHNRLYWYRQTLGQGPEFLTYFQNEAQLEKSRLLSDRFSAERPKGSFSTLEIQRTEQGDSAMYLCASSLQRTSGANVLTFGAGSRLTVL.

The chain recombines TRBV19 with TRBJ2-2; 9 bases fit TRBD1. The CDR3 is 16 amino acids. The germline gives CDR1 LNHDA, CDR2 SQIVND (reference sequence). With V trimmed by 5 bases and J by 0 bases, 4 bases remained unmatched. CDR3 region: CASSPRTGANTGELFF. The CDR3 DNA sequence: TGTGCCAGTAGTCCCCGGACAGGGGCGAACACCGGGGAGCTGTTTTTT. Complete variable domain (other parts from reference TRBV19 and TRBJ2-2): DGGITQSPKYLFRKEGQNVTLSCEQNLNHDAMYWYRQDPGQGLRLIYYSQIVNDFQKGDIAEGYSVSREKKESFPLTVTSAQKNPTAFYLCASSPRTGANTGELFFGEGSRLTVL.

The chain couples TRBV6-5 to TRBJ1-4, with 8 bases that match TRBD1. The CDR3 loop spans 14 amino acids. The germline gives CDR1 MNHEY, CDR2 SVGAGI. Losses at the gene ends were 5 bases for V and 10 bases for J; bases not matched to a gene: 9. The CDR3: CASSPTGEFGKLFF. The CDR3 DNA reads TGTGCCAGCAGTCCGACAGGGGAGTTCGGAAAACTGTTTTTT.